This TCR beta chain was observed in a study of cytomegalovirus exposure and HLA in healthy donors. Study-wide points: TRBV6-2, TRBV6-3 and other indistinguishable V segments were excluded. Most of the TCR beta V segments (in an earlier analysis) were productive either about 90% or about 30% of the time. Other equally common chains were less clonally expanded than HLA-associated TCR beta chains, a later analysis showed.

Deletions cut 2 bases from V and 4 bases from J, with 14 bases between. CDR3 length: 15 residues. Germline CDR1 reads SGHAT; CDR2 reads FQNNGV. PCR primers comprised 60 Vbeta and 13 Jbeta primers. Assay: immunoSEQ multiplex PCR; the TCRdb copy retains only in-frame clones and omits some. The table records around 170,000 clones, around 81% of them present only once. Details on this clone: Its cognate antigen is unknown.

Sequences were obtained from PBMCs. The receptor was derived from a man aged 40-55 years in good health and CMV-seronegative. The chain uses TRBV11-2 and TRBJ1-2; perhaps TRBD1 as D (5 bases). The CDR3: CASSLSRQGFYGYTF. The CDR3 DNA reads TGTGCCAGCAGCTTAAGTAGGCAGGGTTTCTATGGCTACACCTTC. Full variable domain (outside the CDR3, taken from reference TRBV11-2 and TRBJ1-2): EAGVAQSPRYKIIEKRQSVAFWCNPISGHATLYWYQQILGQGPKLLIQFQNNGVVDDSQLPKDRFSAERLKGVDSTLKIQPAKLEDSAVYLCASSLSRQGFYGYTFGSGTRLTVV.